The 11 T cell receptor beta chains given below trace back to one sample, sequenced in a study of a mutant IDH1 vaccine in newly diagnosed glioma (dated by TCRdb to about 2021). Library preparation employed the immunoSEQ multiplex PCR assay. TCRdb provides this immuneACCESS table in a form limited to in-frame rearrangements. Some clones are lacking; in checked studies, under half of them reflect an unresolved V gene, and why the rest are absent is not known. In all, the sample holds approximately 66,000 clones, and about 80% of those were seen once. About 14% of the sample comes from the top ten. Their target antigens are unknown. The time point label, read with the paper, signifies: week 23, last vaccination. Each vaccine dose, consisting of 300 ug of a 20-mer mutant IDH1 peptide in Montanide, was administered subcutaneously with topical imiquimod. The source was PBMCs, collected from a glioma patient whose treatment included an IDH1 peptide vaccine. These receptor sequences come from a man in his late teens or twenties with glioma.

The chain links TRBV19 to TRBJ2-2, with D uncertain. The CDR3 runs 12 residues. With 6 bases removed from V and 7 bases from J, the gap between germline ends came to 9 bases. Germline assignment: CDR1 LNHDA and CDR2 SQIVND (reference sequence). The CDR3 DNA follows: TGTGCCAGTAGCAGGACCAGCGGGGAGCTGTTTTTT. It codes for CASSRTSGELFF.

The J gene is TRBJ1-1, the V gene TRBV30; D gene uncertain. Germline CDR1 and CDR2: GTSNPN and SVGIG (reference sequence). The V end was cut by 5 bases, the J end by 8 bases, with 18 bases between. CDR3 length equals 13 residues. The CDR3 is CAWDTSGSLEAFF. CDR3 bases: TGTGCCTGGGATACATCGGGTTCCTTAGAAGCTTTCTTT.

The rearrangement uses TRBV7-2 and TRBJ1-2, with D unresolved. Germline CDR1 and CDR2: SGHTA and FQGNSA. The CDR3 totals 15 residues. Trimming shortened V by 2 bases and J by 0 bases, and 10 bases separated the two germline ends. The CDR3 protein is CASSLLVLANYGYTF. The DNA for the CDR3 is TGTGCCAGCAGCTTATTAGTCTTAGCTAACTATGGCTACACCTTC.

The J gene is TRBJ1-1, the V gene TRBV30, with TRBD1 as a possible D gene (6 bases). Deletions cut 4 bases from V and 6 bases from J, with 12 bases between. Germline values: CDR1 GTSNPN, CDR2 SVGIG (reference sequence). The length of the CDR3 is 12 residues. The CDR3 is CAWNNRAAEAFF. CDR3 DNA sequence: TGTGCCTGGAACAACAGGGCGGCTGAAGCTTTCTTT.

The chain combines TRBV14 with TRBJ1-4; D remains unclear. Between the trimmed V and J ends, which lost 0 bases and 0 bases, there was a span of 14 bases. CDR3 size: 18 residues. Looked up from germline, CDR1 is SGHDN and CDR2 is FVKESK. In nucleotides, the CDR3 is TGTGCCAGCAGCCAAGAAGGAGGATTATCTGCAACTAATGAAAAACTGTTTTTT. It translates to CASSQEGGLSATNEKLFF.

The rearrangement links TRBV5-1 to TRBJ2-3; TRBD2 agrees at 11 bases. V lost 0 bases, J lost 2 bases, and 5 bases stayed unmatched. Germline V CDR1 and CDR2: SGHRS, YFSETQ. The CDR3 is made up of 17 amino acids. The CDR3 DNA is TGCGCCAGCAGCTTGGCTATGGGACTAGCGGCCACAGATACGCAGTATTTT. It specifies CASSLAMGLAATDTQYF. Looking up the rest from reference TRBV5-1 and TRBJ2-3 gives the full variable domain: KAGVTQTPRYLIKTRGQQVTLSCSPISGHRSVSWYQQTPGQGLQFLFEYFSETQRNKGNFPGRFSGRQFSNSRSEMNVSTLELGDSALYLCASSLAMGLAATDTQYFGPGTRLTVL.

The chain uses TRBV5-1 and TRBJ1-2; the match to TRBD1 covers 9 bases. There are 15 residues in the CDR3. Trimming removed 5 bases from V and 0 bases from J; junction bases left unmatched: 5. Germline lookup yields CDR1 SGHRS and CDR2 YFSETQ. CDR3 in DNA: TGCGCCAGCAGTTCGGGGACAGGGTCTAACTATGGCTACACCTTC. This sequence encodes CASSSGTGSNYGYTF.

With regard to this clone: The sample holds other DNA sequences that translate to the same CDR3. The J gene is TRBJ1-5, the V gene TRBV19; weak D call: TRBD1 (5 bases). The CDR3 runs 13 residues. The germline V and J ends were trimmed by 3 bases and 7 bases, with 10 bases remaining between them. The germline CDR1 and CDR2 sequences are LNHDA and SQIVND (reference sequence). The CDR3 coding sequence is TGTGCCAGTAGTATTCAGGGTTCGCAGCCCCAGCATTTT. Protein: CASSIQGSQPQHF. The full variable domain, rest sourced from reference TRBV19 and TRBJ1-5, is DGGITQSPKYLFRKEGQNVTLSCEQNLNHDAMYWYRQDPGQGLRLIYYSQIVNDFQKGDIAEGYSVSREKKESFPLTVTSAQKNPTAFYLCASSIQGSQPQHFGDGTRLSIL.

The rearrangement uses TRBV7-3 and TRBJ1-2; TRBD1 aligns across 7 bases. Germline-derived CDR1 and CDR2 are SGHTA and FQGTGA. V shed 2 bases and J 5 bases; nucleotides not matched to a gene: 8. This CDR3 is 15 amino acids long. CDR3 sequence: CASSLEGANNYGYTF. The CDR3 DNA sequence: TGTGCCAGCAGCTTAGAGGGGGCGAATAATTATGGCTACACCTTC.

This rearrangement joins TRBV4-3 to TRBJ1-1, with a tentative D call TRBD1 (6 bases). The length of the CDR3 is 17 residues. V lost 2 bases to trimming and J lost 1 base, with 17 bases between them. Germline CDR1 reads LGHNA; CDR2 reads YSLEER. The CDR3 coding sequence is TGCGCCAGCAGCCAATCACCCCAGGGGCTCGGGAACACTGAAGCTTTCTTT. Translation: CASSQSPQGLGNTEAFF.

The CDR3 is CASSRTSGTYEQYF. The CDR3 bases are TGTGCCAGCAGCCGGACTAGCGGGACCTACGAGCAGTACTTC. The chain links TRBV7-6 to TRBJ2-7; 12 bases are shared with TRBD2. In germline, CDR1 is SGHVS, CDR2 FNYEAQ. The CDR3 totals 14 residues. V trimming: 5 bases; J trimming: 2 bases; junction bases outside the gene matches: 1.